This T cell receptor (beta chain) derives from a study of blood T cell repertoires in COVID-19. Whole-study context: The United States, Italy and Spain were the sources of the acute and convalescent COVID-19 samples. PBMCs, B-cell-depleted T cells, or T cells were the source of the cDNA or gDNA that made up the material.

Original analysis: Nucleated cell number was recorded as an estimate derived from reference gene primer amplification. Sequencing was performed with immunoSEQ multiplex PCR; in TCRdb, only in-frame clones are kept and a portion is missing. For V, J and clone size, that table is used; D and trimming come from the DNA. The data contain some 220,000 clones, over 80% of them singletons. The sequence was obtained from a human donor in a cohort sampled during active COVID-19. Sequencing used peripheral blood.

The CDR3 loop reads CASSLTADTQYF. The DNA of the CDR3 is TGTGCCAGCAGTTTAACAGCAGATACGCAGTATTTT. The chain has TRBV12-3 or TRBV12-4 and TRBJ2-3; D not resolved. The germline V and J ends were trimmed by 2 bases and 4 bases, with 4 bases remaining between them. This CDR3 region has 12 residues.